The 22 T cell receptor beta chains in this list originate from one sample, sequenced in a study of blood T cell repertoires in COVID-19. TCRdb's copy holds only in-frame clones and misses some; the assay was immunoSEQ multiplex PCR. The sample lists 150,000 or so clones, roughly nine tenths occurring once. Sequencing was done on a sample of peripheral blood. These receptors were obtained from a woman in her thirties or forties with acute or convalescent COVID-19.

The genes are TRBV28 and TRBJ2-7, with TRBD2 identical over 13 bases. The germline V gene encodes CDR1 MDHEN and CDR2 SYDVKM. The CDR3 is 18 residues long. Trimming cost V 6 bases and J 4 bases; bases outside gene matches: 15. CDR3 DNA sequence: TGTGCCAGCAGGACCAATGGACTAGCGGGAGCACGGAAGTACGAGCAGTACTTC. Translating gives CASRTNGLAGARKYEQYF.

The V call is TRBV7-2, the J call TRBJ2-1; 8 nucleotides line up with TRBD2. The J segment lost 9 bases and the V segment lost 3 bases, leaving 7 bases of the junction unmatched. The germline CDR1 and CDR2 sequences are SGHTA and FQGNSA. The CDR3 has 14 residues. The CDR3 DNA sequence: TGTGCCAGCAGCTTCGGGGGGGCCATTCGTGAGCAGTTCTTC. Translated: CASSFGGAIREQFF.

The V call is TRBV12-3 or TRBV12-4, the J call TRBJ2-1; D is undetermined. V dropped 5 bases and J dropped 5 bases, with 7 bases sitting between them. CDR3 length equals 12 residues. CDR3 nucleotide sequence: TGTGCCAGCAGTCGAAACAACAATGAGCAGTTCTTC. This sequence encodes CASSRNNNEQFF.

The chain links TRBV27 to TRBJ2-1, with 12 bases matching TRBD2. Trimming cost V 5 bases and J 9 bases; bases outside gene matches: 8. Germline V gene sequence: CDR1 MNHEY, CDR2 SMNVEV (reference sequence). The CDR3 sequence is 15 residues long. The CDR3 region is CASSQLSGLAGEQFF. In DNA, the CDR3 is TGTGCCAGCAGTCAGCTTTCGGGACTAGCGGGTGAGCAGTTCTTC.

The V gene is TRBV7-9, the J gene TRBJ2-4; 7 nucleotides align to TRBD1. Germline CDR1 SEHNR, CDR2 FQNEAQ (reference sequence). The length of the CDR3 is 14 residues. J was trimmed by 8 bases and V by 6 bases; bases with no gene match: 10. CDR3 DNA: TGTGCCAGCAGTGACAGGGAAAGGATGGACATTCAGTACTTC. It codes for CASSDRERMDIQYF.

This chain links TRBV6-1 with TRBJ1-5; D unclear. Trimming shortened V by 2 bases and J by 6 bases, and 5 bases separated the two germline ends. CDR3 size: 12 residues. The V gene's germline CDR1 is MNHNS and CDR2 SASEGT. The CDR3 reads CASSERSQPQHF. CDR3 DNA: TGTGCCAGCAGTGAACGGAGTCAGCCCCAGCATTTT.

DNA of the CDR3: TGTGCCAGTAGAGGGGGTCACAGGGGAGAAAATGAGCAGTTCTTC. Protein sequence: CASRGGHRGENEQFF. This rearrangement joins TRBV19 to TRBJ2-1, with TRBD1 identical over 7 bases. CDR3 size: 15 residues. CDR1 LNHDA and CDR2 SQIVND come from the germline V gene (reference sequence). J gave up 7 bases and V 6 bases, and 12 bases lay outside the gene matches.

This chain links TRBV9 with TRBJ1-4; weak D call: TRBD1 (6 bases). The CDR3 sequence is 16 residues long. Germline V gene sequence: CDR1 SGDLS, CDR2 YYNGEE. V gave up 0 bases and J gave up 6 bases, with 15 bases separating them. The CDR3 DNA reads as TGTGCCAGCAGCGTAGGGGAGGGGGGTTCCTATGAAAAACTGTTTTTT. Residues: CASSVGEGGSYEKLFF.

The rearrangement uses TRBV5-5 and TRBJ2-6; D unclear. Deletions cut 0 bases from V and 4 bases from J, with 11 bases between. The CDR3 is 16 amino acids. Germline CDR1 and CDR2: SGHKS and YYEKEE (reference sequence). The CDR3 bases are TGTGCCAGCAGCTTGGATGCGCTCGGGGGGGCCAACGTCCTGACTTTC. Translated, it gives CASSLDALGGANVLTF.

This chain uses TRBV10-1 with TRBJ2-2, with D tentatively TRBD1 (6 bases). Germline loops: CDR1 WNHNN, CDR2 SYGVQD (reference sequence). Trimming stripped 6 bases from V and 3 bases from J, with 14 bases between. The CDR3 runs to 15 residues. For the CDR3, the DNA is TGCGCCAGCAGGGACAGCTTTTCGGACACCGGGGAGCTGTTTTTT. Translation gives CASRDSFSDTGELFF.

This clone was detected a few times. The chain joins TRBV19 to TRBJ1-2; D remains unclear. V gave up 3 bases and J gave up 2 bases, with 13 bases separating them. This CDR3 has 15 amino acids. Germline assignment: CDR1 LNHDA and CDR2 SQIVND (reference sequence). Here the CDR3 reads CASSISATENYGYTF. Here the CDR3 DNA reads TGTGCCAGTAGTATTTCGGCCACAGAGAACTATGGCTACACCTTC. The entire variable domain, with the rest obtained from reference TRBV19 and TRBJ1-2, is as follows: DGGITQSPKYLFRKEGQNVTLSCEQNLNHDAMYWYRQDPGQGLRLIYYSQIVNDFQKGDIAEGYSVSREKKESFPLTVTSAQKNPTAFYLCASSISATENYGYTFGSGTRLTVV.

The chain employs TRBV9 and TRBJ1-1; tentatively, D is TRBD1 (5 bases). Germline V gene data show CDR1 as SGDLS and CDR2 as YYNGEE. This CDR3 has 13 amino acids. Trimming took off 3 bases at V and 5 bases at J, with 11 bases between the two ends. CDR3 DNA: TGTGCCAGCAGCGGATCAGGGTTGACTGAAGCTTTCTTT. Amino acids: CASSGSGLTEAFF.

This chain links TRBV4-1 with TRBJ2-1; D is possibly TRBD1 (5 bases). V lost 1 base and J lost 8, with 18 bases in between. In germline, CDR1 is MGHRA, CDR2 YSYEKL. The CDR3 length is 16 residues. Here the CDR3 reads CASSQVVGLLFYEQFF. The CDR3 bases are TGCGCCAGCAGCCAAGTCGTGGGGCTTCTCTTCTATGAGCAGTTCTTC.

This chain connects TRBV18 to TRBJ2-3, with 8 bases identical to TRBD1. V shed 6 bases, J shed 2 bases, and the junction held 1 base outside the gene matches. Germline CDR1 KGHSH, CDR2 LQKENI. This CDR3 is built from 13 residues. DNA for the CDR3: TGTGCCAGCTCTCAGGGGGCCACAGATACGCAGTATTTT. Protein product: CASSQGATDTQYF.

This clone occurred a few times. The chain is built from TRBV4-1 and TRBJ2-7; the match to TRBD1 covers 8 bases. The germline gives CDR1 MGHRA, CDR2 YSYEKL. This CDR3 has 17 amino acids. V was pared by 3 bases and J by 3 bases, with 13 bases of the junction left unmatched. DNA for the CDR3: TGCGCCAGCAGCCATAAATCCACAGGGGGGTCCGACTACGAGCAGTACTTC. Translating gives CASSHKSTGGSDYEQYF.

V usage is TRBV7-8 and J usage is TRBJ1-1; D is uncertain. Germline-derived CDR1 and CDR2 are SGHVS and FQNEAQ. The CDR3 is 13 residues long. Trimming took off 2 bases at V and 2 bases at J, with 6 bases between the two ends. This chain's CDR3 is CASSLTGNTEAFF. CDR3 bases: TGTGCCAGCAGCTTAACCGGTAACACTGAAGCTTTCTTT.

The chain couples TRBV28 to TRBJ2-2, with 9 bases that match TRBD1. With V trimmed by 6 bases and J by 4 bases, 3 bases remained unmatched. Germline V gives CDR1 MDHEN, CDR2 SYDVKM. The CDR3 runs to 14 residues. As DNA, the CDR3 is TGTGCCAGCAGAGGGACAGGGCTCACCGGGGAGCTGTTTTTT. This codes for CASRGTGLTGELFF.

The chain employs TRBV24-1 and TRBJ2-1; possibly TRBD2 for D (6 bases). The CDR3 loop spans 16 amino acids. V was shortened by 7 bases and J by 3 bases, with 18 bases between the two germline ends. Germline CDR1 reads KGHDR; CDR2 reads SFDVKD. As DNA, the CDR3 is TGTGCCACCAGCGACGCGGAAGCGGGCATCTACAATGAGCAGTTCTTC. Translated, it gives CATSDAEAGIYNEQFF.

The V gene is TRBV9, the J gene TRBJ2-1, with D perhaps TRBD2 (5 bases). Trimming cost V 0 bases and J 8 bases, with 15 bases left between them. The CDR3 loop spans 15 amino acids. Germline loops: CDR1 SGDLS, CDR2 YYNGEE. The CDR3 loop reads CASSVADSRRDEQFF. The CDR3 region has the DNA TGTGCCAGCAGCGTAGCGGACTCGAGAAGGGATGAGCAGTTCTTC.

The rearrangement uses TRBV11-2 and TRBJ1-4, with unresolved D. CDR1 and CDR2 (germline): SGHAT, FQNNGV. The CDR3 has 18 residues. V was clipped by 5 bases and J by 6 bases, with 25 bases between them. CDR3 DNA sequence: TGTGCCAGCAGCCATTTACCCCCCGACTCAAGGTGGGATGAAAAACTGTTTTTT. Encoded protein: CASSHLPPDSRWDEKLFF.

V is TRBV18 and J is TRBJ2-1; 12 nucleotides line up with TRBD1. The CDR3 spans 14 residues. Germline trimming cut 3 bases from V and 9 bases from J; bases unmatched to any gene: 3. Germline V gene lookup returns CDR1 KGHSH and CDR2 LQKENI. The chain's CDR3 is CASSPGQGAGEQFF. The CDR3 nucleotides are TGTGCCAGCTCACCGGGACAGGGGGCTGGTGAGCAGTTCTTC.

The V call is TRBV21-1, the J call TRBJ2-2; whether TRBD2, the table's D call, matches the DNA was not checked. TRBV21-1 has pseudogene status. CDR3 size: 13 residues. CDR3 nucleotide sequence: TGTGCCAGCAGCATTAGAGACACCGGGGAGCTGTTTTTT. Protein: CASSIRDTGELFF.